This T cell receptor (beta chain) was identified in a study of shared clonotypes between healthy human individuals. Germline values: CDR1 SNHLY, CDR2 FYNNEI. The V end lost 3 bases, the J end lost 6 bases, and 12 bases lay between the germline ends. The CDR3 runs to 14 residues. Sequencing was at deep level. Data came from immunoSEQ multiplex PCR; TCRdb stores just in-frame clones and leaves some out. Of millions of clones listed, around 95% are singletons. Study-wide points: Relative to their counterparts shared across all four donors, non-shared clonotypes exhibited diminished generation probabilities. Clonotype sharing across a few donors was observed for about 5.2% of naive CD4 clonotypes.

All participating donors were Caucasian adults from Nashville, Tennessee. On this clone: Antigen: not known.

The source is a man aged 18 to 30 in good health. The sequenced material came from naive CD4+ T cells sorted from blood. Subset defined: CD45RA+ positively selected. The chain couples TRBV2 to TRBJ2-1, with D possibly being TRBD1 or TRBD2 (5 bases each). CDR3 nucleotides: TGTGCCAGCAGTGAGGGGACGGCTGGCAATGAGCAGTTCTTC. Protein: CASSEGTAGNEQFF.